Listed here are 30 T cell receptor beta chains from one sample, sequenced in a study of cytotoxic CD8 clonotypes in ibrutinib-treated CLL. Profiled with immunoSEQ multiplex PCR; TCRdb holds only in-frame clones, not every one. This sample has around 200,000 clones; just under 80% occur once, and the top ten carry roughly 11%. The sequencing used PBMCs, collected after 12 months of ibrutinib treatment. The source of these receptors is a human donor with chronic lymphocytic leukemia.

This clone occurred a few times. This rearrangement joins TRBV5-1 to TRBJ2-5; D is unresolved. Per germline, CDR1 SGHRS and CDR2 YFSETQ. With 1 base removed from V and 5 bases from J, the gap between germline ends came to 9 bases. The CDR3 is 13 residues long. DNA of the CDR3: TGCGCCAGCAGCTTGTTCTCCGGGGAGACCCAGTACTTC. It encodes CASSLFSGETQYF.

The chain joins TRBV11-2 to TRBJ2-2; 7 bases are a match to TRBD2. CDR1 is SGHAT, CDR2 FQNNGV, per germline. The CDR3 length is 16 residues. The V and J ends lost 5 bases and 2 bases, in that order; junction bases with no gene match: 8. The CDR3 DNA sequence: TGTGCCAGCAGCCCCCGGGACTACCTAAACACCGGGGAGCTGTTTTTT. Translating it yields CASSPRDYLNTGELFF.

The rearrangement joins TRBV6-5 to TRBJ1-5, with a possible D match to TRBD1 (6 bases). The CDR3 runs to 14 residues. The germline V gene encodes CDR1 MNHEY and CDR2 SVGAGI. Trimming removed 2 bases from V and 4 bases from J, with 9 bases in between. This CDR3 reads CASSYLGANQPQHF. The CDR3 DNA is TGTGCCAGCAGTTACCTGGGGGCGAATCAGCCCCAGCATTTT.

V and J are TRBV28 and TRBJ1-1; no firm D call. CDR1 is MDHEN, CDR2 SYDVKM, per germline. V was clipped by 3 bases and J by 5 bases, with 4 bases between them. This CDR3 has 11 residues. The CDR3: CASSFTTEAFF. CDR3 nucleotide sequence: TGTGCCAGCAGTTTCACGACTGAAGCTTTCTTT.

This chain links TRBV28 with TRBJ2-1; D gene uncertain. CDR3 size: 14 residues. Germline lookup yields CDR1 MDHEN and CDR2 SYDVKM. V dropped 5 bases and J dropped 1 base, with 9 bases sitting between them. CDR3 amino acids: CASSPDESYNEQFF. In nucleotides, the CDR3 is TGTGCCAGCAGTCCGGACGAATCCTACAATGAGCAGTTCTTC. Complete variable domain (other parts from reference TRBV28 and TRBJ2-1): DVKVTQSSRYLVKRTGEKVFLECVQDMDHENMFWYRQDPGLGLRLIYFSYDVKMKEKGDIPEGYSVSREKKERFSLILESASTNQTSMYLCASSPDESYNEQFFGPGTRLTVL.

V usage is TRBV11-3 and J usage is TRBJ2-1, with TRBD2 identical over 12 bases. The CDR3 totals 17 residues. Germline assignment: CDR1 SGHNT and CDR2 YENEEA. V dropped 1 base and J dropped 0; count of bases not matched to a gene: 1. In DNA form, the CDR3 reads TGTGCCAGCAGCTTAGCGACTAGCGGGAGCTCCTACAATGAGCAGTTCTTC. As protein: CASSLATSGSSYNEQFF.

The chain links TRBV11-2 to TRBJ2-5; 13 nucleotides line up with TRBD2. Germline V gene data show CDR1 as SGHAT and CDR2 as FQNNGV. CDR3 length: 16 amino acids. V shed 5 bases, J shed 2 bases, and the junction held 5 bases outside the gene matches. As DNA, the CDR3 is TGTGCCAGCAGCCAACTAGCGGGGGGGCCTCAAGAGACCCAGTACTTC. Translating it yields CASSQLAGGPQETQYF. Based on the CDR3 plus reference TRBV11-2 and TRBJ2-5, the full variable domain is EAGVAQSPRYKIIEKRQSVAFWCNPISGHATLYWYQQILGQGPKLLIQFQNNGVVDDSQLPKDRFSAERLKGVDSTLKIQPAKLEDSAVYLCASSQLAGGPQETQYFGPGTRLLVL.

CDR3 protein: CASSFRGAGALGNEQFF. Written as DNA, the CDR3 is TGTGCCAGCAGCTTTAGGGGGGCGGGAGCCTTGGGTAATGAGCAGTTCTTC. The V gene is TRBV7-9, the J gene TRBJ2-1; maybe TRBD2 (7 bases). This CDR3 has 17 residues. Germline CDR1 is SEHNR and CDR2 is FQNEAQ (reference sequence). V was pared by 3 bases and J by 7 bases, with 22 bases between.

The rearrangement links TRBV27 to TRBJ2-3; 7 bases fit TRBD1. Trimming took 6 bases from V and 2 from J; bases not matched to a gene: 5. This CDR3 has 14 residues. CDR1 is MNHEY and CDR2 is SMNVEV in the germline V gene (reference sequence). The CDR3 bases are TGTGCCAGCAGCTGGACAGGCCACACAGATACGCAGTATTTT. Its translation: CASSWTGHTDTQYF.

This clone was observed a handful of times. This sequence joins TRBV2 and TRBJ1-1, with no clear D. The CDR3 totals 15 residues. The ends were cut back, 3 bases at V and 4 bases at J, with 15 bases in the middle. The germline CDR1 and CDR2 sequences are SNHLY and FYNNEI. CDR3 protein: CASSDRGRRSTEAFF. In nucleotides, the CDR3 is TGTGCCAGCAGTGACCGAGGGAGGAGGAGCACTGAAGCTTTCTTT.

The chain joins TRBV4-1 to TRBJ1-1; perhaps TRBD1 as D (5 bases). This CDR3 is built from 16 residues. V was shortened by 5 bases and J by 0 bases, with 16 bases between the two germline ends. Germline-derived CDR1 and CDR2 are MGHRA and YSYEKL. The CDR3, as DNA: TGCGCCAGCAGCGTGGCATGGGACCCTTTGAACACTGAAGCTTTCTTT. It translates to CASSVAWDPLNTEAFF.

This clone has just a few counts. CDR3 loop: CASNRLAGGTQYF. As DNA, the CDR3 is TGTGCCAGCAACCGACTAGCGGGTGGGACCCAGTACTTC. The chain has TRBV9 and TRBJ2-5; 10 positions agree with TRBD2. The CDR3 is 13 residues long. V lost 6 bases to trimming and J lost 7 bases; unmatched junction nucleotides: 6. CDR1 and CDR2 from the germline V gene are SGDLS and YYNGEE.

Remarks on this clone: The identical CDR3 is also encoded by other nucleotide sequences in the sample. V is TRBV18 and J is TRBJ1-1; 9 positions match TRBD1. Germline V lookup: CDR1 KGHSH, CDR2 LQKENI. V trimming: 3 bases; J trimming: 4 bases; junction bases outside the gene matches: 6. The CDR3 has 15 amino acids. The CDR3 region is CASSPGDRVGTEAFF. The CDR3 bases are TGTGCCAGCTCACCTGGGGACAGGGTGGGCACTGAAGCTTTCTTT.

This rearrangement joins TRBV14 to TRBJ1-6, with unresolved D. Germline CDR1 SGHDN, CDR2 FVKESK. This CDR3 comprises 13 residues. The V end was cut by 4 bases, the J end by 10 bases, with 11 bases between. In DNA form, the CDR3 reads TGTGCCAGCAGCCTCCAGTGGAAATCACCCCTCCACTTT. It codes for CASSLQWKSPLHF.

The chain joins TRBV9 to TRBJ2-5, with a weak D call TRBD2 (7 bases). Germline V CDR1 and CDR2: SGDLS, YYNGEE. This CDR3 spans 17 amino acids. V lost 0 bases to trimming and J lost 2 bases, with 17 bases between them. The CDR3 sequence: CASSVVPAGQGQETQYF. In DNA, the CDR3 is TGTGCCAGCAGCGTAGTGCCAGCGGGGCAGGGGCAAGAGACCCAGTACTTC.

The chain carries TRBV27 and TRBJ2-7; 7 bases match TRBD1. The CDR3 has 16 amino acids. Trimming removed 0 bases from V and 4 bases from J; junction bases left unmatched: 9. Germline V gene sequence: CDR1 MNHEY, CDR2 SMNVEV (reference sequence). The CDR3 loop reads CASSLSTGTESYEQYF. The CDR3 coding sequence is TGTGCCAGCAGTTTATCGACCGGGACAGAATCGTACGAGCAGTACTTC.

The V gene is TRBV4-1, the J gene TRBJ2-7; the match to TRBD1 covers 9 bases. The J segment lost 3 bases and the V segment lost 1 base, leaving 16 bases of the junction unmatched. The CDR3 is 19 amino acids. Germline V gives CDR1 MGHRA, CDR2 YSYEKL. The CDR3 nucleotides are TGCGCCAGCAGCCAAGGTGGGGGCGGACGGGGACAGGGTCACTACGAGCAGTACTTC. Amino acid sequence: CASSQGGGGRGQGHYEQYF.

The chain has TRBV2 and TRBJ1-4; D is possibly TRBD1 (5 bases). The germline V and J ends were trimmed by 5 bases and 0 bases, with 13 bases remaining between them. In germline, CDR1 is SNHLY, CDR2 FYNNEI. The CDR3 covers 16 residues. The DNA of the CDR3 is TGTGCCAGCAGTCGGGACGGAATTGCAACTAATGAAAAACTGTTTTTT. Protein product: CASSRDGIATNEKLFF.

The chain links TRBV20-1 to TRBJ1-2; D uncertain. The CDR3 sequence is 10 residues long. Germline V gene data show CDR1 as DFQATT and CDR2 as SNEGSKA (reference sequence). Deletions cut 3 bases from V and 6 bases from J, with 5 bases between. CDR3 amino acids: CSASANGYTF. CDR3 DNA: TGCAGTGCTAGTGCCAATGGCTACACCTTC.

The chain uses TRBV6-1 and TRBJ2-1, with a tentative D call TRBD1 (5 bases). Per the germline V gene, CDR1 is MNHNS and CDR2 is SASEGT. This CDR3 contains 13 residues. The V gene lost 6 bases and the J gene lost 10 bases, with 16 bases spanning the gap. The CDR3 here is CASSSSGFGEQFF. CDR3 nucleotides: TGTGCCAGCAGCTCCTCAGGGTTTGGGGAGCAGTTCTTC.

This chain links TRBV18 with TRBJ1-2, with 8 bases fitting TRBD1. Germline lookup yields CDR1 KGHSH and CDR2 LQKENI. V trimming: 1 base; J trimming: 6 bases; junction bases outside the gene matches: 16. The CDR3 is 18 residues long. CDR3 in amino acids: CASSPQQFRTGRRDGYTF. CDR3 sequence (DNA): TGTGCCAGCTCACCACAGCAATTTCGGACAGGGAGGAGGGATGGCTACACCTTC.

In regard to this clone: At one boundary the junction diverges from the germline segment, which might be a read error. The rearrangement links TRBV2 to TRBJ2-1; D remains ambiguous. CDR1 is SNHLY, CDR2 FYNNEI, per germline. This CDR3 spans 9 amino acids. The CDR3, as DNA: TGTGCCAGCAGGACTGGAATTATCTTC. As protein: CASRTGIIF.

This sequence joins TRBV19 and TRBJ2-1; D uncertain. CDR1 is LNHDA and CDR2 is SQIVND in the germline V gene (reference sequence). This CDR3 region has 11 residues. Trimming took off 7 bases at V and 0 bases at J, with 1 base between the two ends. This CDR3 is CASISYNEQFF. CDR3 sequence (DNA): TGTGCCAGTATCTCCTACAATGAGCAGTTCTTC. The variable domain in full, with the rest retrieved from reference TRBV19 and TRBJ2-1, is DGGITQSPKYLFRKEGQNVTLSCEQNLNHDAMYWYRQDPGQGLRLIYYSQIVNDFQKGDIAEGYSVSREKKESFPLTVTSAQKNPTAFYLCASISYNEQFFGPGTRLTVL.

The rearrangement joins TRBV19 to TRBJ1-2; D not resolved. The CDR3 extends over 16 amino acids. Germline V gene lookup returns CDR1 LNHDA and CDR2 SQIVND (reference sequence). V was shortened by 5 bases and J by 5 bases, with 21 bases between the two germline ends. The CDR3 loop is CASSLTGPLALYGYTF. The CDR3 coding sequence is TGTGCCAGTAGTCTAACCGGGCCCCTCGCACTTTATGGCTACACCTTC.

The chain uses TRBV6-5 and TRBJ1-1; no clear D. Germline values: CDR1 MNHEY, CDR2 SVGAGI. The CDR3 length is 13 residues. The V end lost 2 bases, the J end lost 5 bases, and 9 bases lay between the germline ends. CDR3 region: CASSYGRRTEAFF. The CDR3 bases are TGTGCCAGCAGTTACGGCCGCCGGACTGAAGCTTTCTTT.

This chain joins TRBV19 and TRBJ2-1; 13 bases are shared with TRBD2. V dropped 4 bases and J dropped 8; count of bases not matched to a gene: 8. The germline V gene has CDR1 LNHDA and CDR2 SQIVND (reference sequence). The CDR3 contains 16 residues. The CDR3 loop reads CASSTLLAGGPDEQFF. The CDR3 coding sequence is TGTGCCAGTAGTACTTTACTAGCGGGAGGGCCCGATGAGCAGTTCTTC.

The chain combines TRBV10-2 with TRBJ2-3; D not resolved. CDR1 and CDR2 (germline): WSHSY, SAAADI. CDR3 size: 15 residues. With 4 bases removed from V and 0 bases from J, the gap between germline ends came to 11 bases. The CDR3 DNA is TGCGCCAGCAGTGTAAGGGCACGAAGCACAGATACGCAGTATTTT. It is translated as CASSVRARSTDTQYF.

The chain joins TRBV5-1 to TRBJ1-3; the match to TRBD1 covers 9 bases. Germline CDR1 is SGHRS and CDR2 is YFSETQ. Trimming cost V 4 bases and J 3 bases; bases outside gene matches: 5. The CDR3 extends over 15 amino acids. CDR3 sequence (DNA): TGCGCCAGCAGCCCGGGACAGGGAGTTGGAAACACCATATATTTT. Encoded protein: CASSPGQGVGNTIYF.

The chain carries TRBV27 and TRBJ2-2, with D maybe TRBD1 (6 bases). CDR3 length: 17 residues. Germline V gene sequence: CDR1 MNHEY, CDR2 SMNVEV (reference sequence). Trimming took 1 base from V and 3 from J, leaving 15 bases between them. In DNA form, the CDR3 reads TGTGCCAGCAGTTTATACAGGGTACCGAGAGACACCGGGGAGCTGTTTTTT. Amino acids: CASSLYRVPRDTGELFF.

CDR3 amino acids: CASSPGQGAWGANVLTF. The CDR3 DNA follows: TGTGCCAGCAGTCCGGGACAGGGGGCTTGGGGGGCCAACGTCCTGACTTTC. The chain recombines TRBV27 with TRBJ2-6; 12 bases map to TRBD1. The trim removed 5 bases at V and 4 bases at J, leaving 6 bases unmatched. CDR3 length equals 17 residues. The germline gives CDR1 MNHEY, CDR2 SMNVEV (reference sequence).